These 20 T cell receptor beta chains share one sample of origin, sequenced in a study of T cell changes during pregnancy in multiple sclerosis. The repertoire was sequenced with immunoSEQ multiplex PCR; TCRdb's copy has only in-frame clones and lacks some. Of around 47,000 clones in the sample, around 93% were seen once. The source material was CD8+ T cells from peripheral blood mononuclear cells, sampled in the first trimester of pregnancy. Receptors were obtained from a female donor with multiple sclerosis, enrolled in a pregnancy study.

This clone was detected once. The chain recombines TRBV5-4 with TRBJ1-2; TRBD1 might be the D (6 bases). Trimming removed 2 bases from V and 6 bases from J, with 14 bases in between. The CDR3 is 14 residues long. Per germline, CDR1 SGHNT and CDR2 YYREEE (reference sequence). In DNA, the CDR3 is TGTGCCAGCAGCTTAATTGGGGGCGAGGATGGCTACACCTTC. Translated, it gives CASSLIGGEDGYTF.

The rearrangement joins TRBV5-8 to TRBJ2-7; D uncertain. Trimming removed 3 bases from V and 0 bases from J, with 13 bases in between. Looked up from germline, CDR1 is SGHTS and CDR2 is YDEGEE. This CDR3 spans 15 amino acids. The CDR3 nucleotides read TGTGCCAGCAGCTCCAGCGTCTATAGCTCCTACGAGCAGTACTTC. Protein product: CASSSSVYSSYEQYF.

The chain joins TRBV9 to TRBJ1-1; 12 positions match TRBD1. V lost 2 bases to trimming and J lost 4 bases; unmatched junction nucleotides: 3. The germline gives CDR1 SGDLS, CDR2 YYNGEE. This CDR3 spans 15 amino acids. As DNA, the CDR3 is TGTGCCAGCAGCGTGGGGACAGGGGGCGTCACTGAAGCTTTCTTT. Protein: CASSVGTGGVTEAFF.

The CDR3 sequence is CSVVAGGNEQFF. The CDR3 bases are TGCAGCGTTGTAGCGGGGGGAAATGAGCAGTTCTTC. This sequence joins TRBV29-1 and TRBJ2-1, with 10 bases aligning to TRBD2. The germline gives CDR1 SQVTM, CDR2 ANQGSEA. V gave up 4 bases and J gave up 7 bases; unmatched junction bases: 1. This CDR3 has 12 amino acids.

The chain carries TRBV6-5 and TRBJ2-1; 8 bases are shared with TRBD1. Germline lookup yields CDR1 MNHEY and CDR2 SVGAGI. This CDR3 spans 14 amino acids. Germline trimming cut 5 bases from V and 7 bases from J; bases unmatched to any gene: 7. Written as DNA, the CDR3 is TGTGCCAGCAGTGCTACAGGGGGTAGGAATGAGCAGTTCTTC. Amino acid sequence: CASSATGGRNEQFF.

The V call is TRBV19, the J call TRBJ1-1; D ambiguous. The V end was cut by 3 bases, the J end by 5 bases, with 10 bases between. The CDR3 has 13 residues. Germline CDR1 and CDR2: LNHDA and SQIVND (reference sequence). CDR3 nucleotide sequence: TGTGCCAGTAGTATTGCATCGGAGACTGAAGCTTTCTTT. Its protein is CASSIASETEAFF.

This chain connects TRBV12-5 to TRBJ2-7, with 9 bases identical to TRBD1. Germline assignment: CDR1 LGHNT and CDR2 FRNRAP. This CDR3 spans 15 amino acids. Losses at the gene ends were 6 bases for V and 5 bases for J; bases not matched to a gene: 11. CDR3 in amino acids: CASGPGQGRFHEQYF. CDR3 DNA sequence: TGTGCTAGTGGCCCAGGACAGGGGAGATTCCACGAGCAGTACTTC.

This clone was recorded a few times. The chain carries TRBV19 and TRBJ2-2; possibly TRBD2 for D (5 bases). The CDR3 is 15 residues long. The V end was cut by 3 bases, the J end by 7 bases, with 15 bases between. The germline CDR1 and CDR2 sequences are LNHDA and SQIVND (reference sequence). This CDR3 is CASSISPSLGGELFF. In DNA form, the CDR3 reads TGTGCCAGTAGTATCTCTCCTAGCCTGGGCGGGGAGCTGTTTTTT.

CDR3 sequence: CASSYGGGTGELFF. CDR3 sequence (DNA): TGTGCCAGCAGTTACGGGGGAGGAACCGGGGAGCTGTTTTTT. This chain joins TRBV27 and TRBJ2-2, with D tentatively TRBD2 (6 bases). The ends were cut back, 4 bases at V and 5 bases at J, with 11 bases in the middle. The CDR3 totals 14 residues. CDR1 is MNHEY and CDR2 is SMNVEV in the germline V gene (reference sequence).

CDR3 in amino acids: CASSSPSGEQYF. As DNA, the CDR3 is TGTGCCAGCAGCTCCCCGTCGGGCGAGCAGTACTTC. The chain carries TRBV7-9 and TRBJ2-7; no definite D call. The CDR3 sequence is 12 residues long. Germline loops: CDR1 SEHNR, CDR2 FQNEAQ (reference sequence). Trimming cost V 4 bases and J 6 bases, with 10 bases left between them. Based on the CDR3 plus reference TRBV7-9 and TRBJ2-7, the full variable domain is DTGVSQNPRHKITKRGQNVTFRCDPISEHNRLYWYRQTLGQGPEFLTYFQNEAQLEKSRLLSDRFSAERPKGSFSTLEIQRTEQGDSAMYLCASSSPSGEQYFGPGTRLTVT.

In its sample, this clone was seen once. The chain links TRBV4-2 to TRBJ2-7; TRBD1 might be the D (6 bases). This CDR3 has 14 amino acids. The V and J ends lost 4 bases and 4 bases respectively, with 14 bases between them. The germline V gene encodes CDR1 LGHNA and CDR2 YNFKEQ. The CDR3 nucleotides are TGTGCCAGCAGCCTGGGGACACTTGGTTACGAGCAGTACTTC. Its protein product is CASSLGTLGYEQYF.

The chain has TRBV7-3 and TRBJ2-2; D is unclear. Looked up from germline, CDR1 is SGHTA and CDR2 is FQGTGA. V gave up 4 bases and J gave up 3 bases, with 12 bases separating them. CDR3 length: 15 residues. The CDR3 DNA reads as TGTGCCAGCAGCTCCCAACCAGTGGACACCGGGGAGCTGTTTTTT. As protein: CASSSQPVDTGELFF.

This chain connects TRBV7-2 to TRBJ2-1; D perhaps matches TRBD1 (6 bases). Trimming took 4 bases from V and 0 from J, leaving 10 bases between them. Germline lookup yields CDR1 SGHTA and CDR2 FQGNSA. This CDR3 comprises 15 residues. CDR3 in DNA: TGTGCCAGCAGCTCGGACAGCAGCTCCTACAATGAGCAGTTCTTC. Residues: CASSSDSSSYNEQFF.

This chain uses TRBV9 with TRBJ1-1, with TRBD1 as a possible D gene (6 bases). Trimming shortened V by 4 bases and J by 0 bases, and 16 bases separated the two germline ends. The CDR3 runs to 16 residues. Germline V gene data show CDR1 as SGDLS and CDR2 as YYNGEE. CDR3 sequence: CASSTMDSNMNTEAFF. CDR3 in DNA: TGTGCCAGCAGCACAATGGACAGCAACATGAACACTGAAGCTTTCTTT.

The chain carries TRBV14 and TRBJ2-1; 7 bases fit TRBD2. The CDR3 has 14 residues. The V gene's germline CDR1 is SGHDN and CDR2 FVKESK. The V gene end was trimmed by 5 bases and the J gene end by 3 bases; junction bases not matched to a gene: 4. CDR3 coding DNA: TGTGCCAGCAGCGGGCGGGACTACTACAATGAGCAGTTCTTC. Translating gives CASSGRDYYNEQFF.

The chain's CDR3 is CASIGTGDNEQFF. The CDR3 DNA is TGTGCCAGTATCGGGACAGGGGACAATGAGCAGTTCTTC. The chain combines TRBV19 with TRBJ2-1, with 10 nucleotides matching TRBD1. Germline V gene lookup returns CDR1 LNHDA and CDR2 SQIVND (reference sequence). The CDR3 has 13 residues. The junction had 2 bases not matched to a gene; V was cut back by 7 bases and J by 5 bases.

The chain uses TRBV27 and TRBJ2-2; TRBD2 matches at 8 bases. V dropped 2 bases and J dropped 2; count of bases not matched to a gene: 1. There are 15 residues in the CDR3. Germline loops: CDR1 MNHEY, CDR2 SMNVEV (reference sequence). The CDR3 spells CASSLAGGNTGELFF. The CDR3 nucleotides read TGTGCCAGCAGTTTAGCGGGAGGCAACACCGGGGAGCTGTTTTTT.

This clone was recorded only once. The V and J genes are TRBV7-9 and TRBJ2-7, with 7 bases identical to TRBD2. In germline, CDR1 is SEHNR, CDR2 FQNEAQ (reference sequence). V gave up 2 bases and J gave up 2 bases; unmatched junction bases: 3. The CDR3 is 14 residues long. DNA for the CDR3: TGTGCCAGCAGCTTACCTAGCGGCCCCTACGAGCAGTACTTC. It codes for CASSLPSGPYEQYF.

V and J are TRBV4-3 and TRBJ2-6, with TRBD2 as a possible D gene (6 bases). The CDR3 loop spans 16 amino acids. In germline, CDR1 is LGHNA, CDR2 YSLEER. Trimming left V 0 bases short and J 3 bases short, with 9 bases between. The CDR3 coding sequence is TGCGCCAGCAGCCAAGAGGGGGGTGGTGGGGCCAACGTCCTGACTTTC. Translating gives CASSQEGGGGANVLTF.

The chain employs TRBV4-1 and TRBJ2-7; D unclear. The CDR3 extends over 15 amino acids. In germline, CDR1 is MGHRA, CDR2 YSYEKL. V shed 1 base and J shed 3 bases, with 13 bases lying between them. The CDR3 spells CASSQASGANYEQYF. The CDR3 bases are TGCGCCAGCAGCCAAGCGTCAGGCGCTAACTACGAGCAGTACTTC.